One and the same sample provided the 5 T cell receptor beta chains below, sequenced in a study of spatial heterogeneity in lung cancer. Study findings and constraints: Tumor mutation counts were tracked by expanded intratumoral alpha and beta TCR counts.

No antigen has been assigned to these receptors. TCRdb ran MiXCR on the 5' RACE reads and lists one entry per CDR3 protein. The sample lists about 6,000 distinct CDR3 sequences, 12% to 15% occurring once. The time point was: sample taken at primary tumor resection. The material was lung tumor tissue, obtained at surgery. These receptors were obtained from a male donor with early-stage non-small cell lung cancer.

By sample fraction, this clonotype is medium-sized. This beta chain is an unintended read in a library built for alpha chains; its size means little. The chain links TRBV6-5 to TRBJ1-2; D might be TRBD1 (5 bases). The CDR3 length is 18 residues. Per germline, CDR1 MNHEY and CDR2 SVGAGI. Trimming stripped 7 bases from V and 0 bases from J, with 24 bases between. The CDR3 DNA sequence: TGTGCCAGCACTAGATCGGGGGACTGGGACGGTACTAACTATGGCTACACCTTC. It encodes CASTRSGDWDGTNYGYTF.

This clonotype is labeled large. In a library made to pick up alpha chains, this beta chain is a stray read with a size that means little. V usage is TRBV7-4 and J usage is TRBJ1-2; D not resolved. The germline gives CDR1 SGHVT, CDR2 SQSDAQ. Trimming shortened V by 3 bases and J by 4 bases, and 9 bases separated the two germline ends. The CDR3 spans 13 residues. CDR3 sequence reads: CASSLGSFYGYTF. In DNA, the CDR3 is TGTGCCAGCAGCTTGGGGAGTTTCTATGGCTACACCTTC.

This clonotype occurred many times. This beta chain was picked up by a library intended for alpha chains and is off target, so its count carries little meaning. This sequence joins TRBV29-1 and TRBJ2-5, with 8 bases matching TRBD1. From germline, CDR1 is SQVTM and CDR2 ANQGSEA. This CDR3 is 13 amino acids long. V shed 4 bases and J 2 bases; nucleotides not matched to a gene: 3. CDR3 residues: CSVAYRGQETQYF. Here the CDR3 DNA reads TGCAGCGTTGCATACAGGGGGCAAGAGACCCAGTACTTC.

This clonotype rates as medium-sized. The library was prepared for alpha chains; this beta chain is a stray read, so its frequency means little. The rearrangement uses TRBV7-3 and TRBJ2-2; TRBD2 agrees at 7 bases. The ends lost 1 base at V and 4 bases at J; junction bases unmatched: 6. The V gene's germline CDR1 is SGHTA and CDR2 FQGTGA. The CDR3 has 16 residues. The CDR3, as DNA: TGTGCCAGCAGCTTAATGGCGCGGGAGTTCACCGGGGAGCTGTTTTTT. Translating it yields CASSLMAREFTGELFF. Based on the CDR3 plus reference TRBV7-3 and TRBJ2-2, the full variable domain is GAGVSQTPSNKVTEKGKYVELRCDPISGHTALYWYRQSLGQGPEFLIYFQGTGAADDSGLPNDRFFAVRPEGSVSTLKIQRTERGDSAVYLCASSLMAREFTGELFFGEGSRLTVL.

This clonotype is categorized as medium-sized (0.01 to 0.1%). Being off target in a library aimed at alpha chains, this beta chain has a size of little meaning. This chain's CDR3 is CAVVQGTEAFF. Written as DNA, the CDR3 is TGTGCCGTTGTCCAGGGGACGGAAGCTTTCTTT. The chain employs TRBV6-2 or TRBV6-3 and TRBJ1-1; D is perhaps TRBD1 (6 bases). CDR3 length: 11 amino acids. V was cut by 11 bases and J by 8 bases, with 15 bases left in between. The germline CDR1 and CDR2 sequences are MNHEY and SVGEGT.